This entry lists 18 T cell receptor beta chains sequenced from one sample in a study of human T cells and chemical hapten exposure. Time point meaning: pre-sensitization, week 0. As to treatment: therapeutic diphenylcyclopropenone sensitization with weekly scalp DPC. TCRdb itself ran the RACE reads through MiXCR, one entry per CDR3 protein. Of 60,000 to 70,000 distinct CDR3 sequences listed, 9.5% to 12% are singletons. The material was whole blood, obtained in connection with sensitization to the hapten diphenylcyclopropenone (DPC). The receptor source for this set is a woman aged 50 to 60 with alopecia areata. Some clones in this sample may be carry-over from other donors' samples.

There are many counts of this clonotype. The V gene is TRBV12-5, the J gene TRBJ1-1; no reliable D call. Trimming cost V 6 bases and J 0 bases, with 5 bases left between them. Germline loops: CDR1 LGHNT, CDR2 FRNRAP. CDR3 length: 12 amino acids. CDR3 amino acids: CASGGLNTEAFF. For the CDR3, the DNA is TGTGCTAGTGGGGGATTGAACACTGAAGCTTTCTTT.

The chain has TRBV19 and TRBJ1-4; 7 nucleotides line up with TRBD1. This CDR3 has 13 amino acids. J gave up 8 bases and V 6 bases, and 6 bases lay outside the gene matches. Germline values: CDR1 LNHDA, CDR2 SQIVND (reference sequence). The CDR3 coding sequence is TGTGCCAGTAGGAGGGACAGAGGAGAAAAACTGTTTTTT. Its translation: CASRRDRGEKLFF.

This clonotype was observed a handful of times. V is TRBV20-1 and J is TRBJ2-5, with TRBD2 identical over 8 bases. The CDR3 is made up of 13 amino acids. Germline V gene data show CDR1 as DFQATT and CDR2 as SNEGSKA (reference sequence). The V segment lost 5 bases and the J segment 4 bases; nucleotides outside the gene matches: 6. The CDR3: CSASGGPRETQYF. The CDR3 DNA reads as TGCAGTGCTTCGGGAGGGCCTCGAGAGACCCAGTACTTC.

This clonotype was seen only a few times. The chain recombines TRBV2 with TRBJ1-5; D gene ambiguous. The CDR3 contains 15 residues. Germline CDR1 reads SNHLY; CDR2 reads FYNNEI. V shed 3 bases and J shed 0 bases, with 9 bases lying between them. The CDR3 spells CASSDDRSSNQPQHF. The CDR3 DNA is TGTGCCAGCAGTGATGACCGTAGTAGCAATCAGCCCCAGCATTTT.

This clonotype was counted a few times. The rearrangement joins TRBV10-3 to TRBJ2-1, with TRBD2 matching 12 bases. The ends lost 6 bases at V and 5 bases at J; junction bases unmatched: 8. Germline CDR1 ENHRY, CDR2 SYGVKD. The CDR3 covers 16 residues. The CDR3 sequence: CAISTQGLAGNNEQFF. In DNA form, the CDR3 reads TGTGCCATCAGCACCCAGGGACTAGCGGGTAACAATGAGCAGTTCTTC.

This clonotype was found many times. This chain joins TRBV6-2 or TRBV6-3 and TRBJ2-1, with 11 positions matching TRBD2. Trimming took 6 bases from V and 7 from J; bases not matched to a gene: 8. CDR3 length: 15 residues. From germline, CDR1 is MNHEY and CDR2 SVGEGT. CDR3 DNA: TGTGCCAGCAGGAGTAGCGGGAGGGTAAGGAATGAGCAGTTCTTC. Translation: CASRSSGRVRNEQFF.

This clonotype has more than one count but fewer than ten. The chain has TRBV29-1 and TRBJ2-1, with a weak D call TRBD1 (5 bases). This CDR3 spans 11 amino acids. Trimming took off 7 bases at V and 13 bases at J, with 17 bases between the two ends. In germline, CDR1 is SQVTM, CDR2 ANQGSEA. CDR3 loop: CSATPTRDQFF. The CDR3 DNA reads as TGCAGCGCTACCCCCACCAGGGATCAGTTCTTC.

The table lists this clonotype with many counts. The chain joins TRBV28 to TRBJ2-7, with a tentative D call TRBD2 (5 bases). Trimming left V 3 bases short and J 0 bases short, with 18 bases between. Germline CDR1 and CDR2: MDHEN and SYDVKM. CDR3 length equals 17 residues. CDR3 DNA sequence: TGTGCCAGCAGTTTCTCCGGTGGCAGCGGCCTCTCCTACGAGCAGTACTTC. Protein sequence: CASSFSGGSGLSYEQYF. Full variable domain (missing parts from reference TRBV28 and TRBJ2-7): DVKVTQSSRYLVKRTGEKVFLECVQDMDHENMFWYRQDPGLGLRLIYFSYDVKMKEKGDIPEGYSVSREKKERFSLILESASTNQTSMYLCASSFSGGSGLSYEQYFGPGTRLTVT.

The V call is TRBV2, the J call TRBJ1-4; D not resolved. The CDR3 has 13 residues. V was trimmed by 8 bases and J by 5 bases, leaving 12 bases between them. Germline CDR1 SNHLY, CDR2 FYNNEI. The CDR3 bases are TGTGCCAGCGGGTCAGGACGAAATGAAAAACTGTTTTTT. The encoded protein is CASGSGRNEKLFF. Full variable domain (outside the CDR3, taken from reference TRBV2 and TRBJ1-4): EPEVTQTPSHQVTQMGQEVILRCVPISNHLYFYWYRQILGQKVEFLVSFYNNEISEKSEIFDDQFSVERPDGSNFTLKIRSTKLEDSAMYFCASGSGRNEKLFFGSGTQLSVL.

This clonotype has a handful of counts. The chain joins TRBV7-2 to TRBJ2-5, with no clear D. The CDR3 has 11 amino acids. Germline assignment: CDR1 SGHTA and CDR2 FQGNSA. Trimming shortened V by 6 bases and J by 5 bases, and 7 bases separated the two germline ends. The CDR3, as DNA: TGTGCCAGCAGTTTCATGGAGACCCAGTACTTC. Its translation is CASSFMETQYF.

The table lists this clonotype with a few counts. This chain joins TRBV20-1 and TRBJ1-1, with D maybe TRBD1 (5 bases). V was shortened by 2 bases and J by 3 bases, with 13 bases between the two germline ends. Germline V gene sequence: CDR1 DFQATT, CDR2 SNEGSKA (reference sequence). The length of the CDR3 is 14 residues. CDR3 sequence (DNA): TGCAGTGCTAGATCCGGGACGGGGCACACTGAAGCTTTCTTT. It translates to CSARSGTGHTEAFF.

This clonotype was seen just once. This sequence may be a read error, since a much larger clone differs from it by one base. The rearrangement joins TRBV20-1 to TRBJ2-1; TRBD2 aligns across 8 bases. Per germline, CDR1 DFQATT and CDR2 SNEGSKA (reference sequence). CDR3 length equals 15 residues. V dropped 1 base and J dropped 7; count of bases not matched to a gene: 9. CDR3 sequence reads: CSARVTLAGRNEQFF. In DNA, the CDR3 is TGCAGTGCTAGAGTGACCCTAGCGGGTCGTAATGAGCAGTTCTTC.

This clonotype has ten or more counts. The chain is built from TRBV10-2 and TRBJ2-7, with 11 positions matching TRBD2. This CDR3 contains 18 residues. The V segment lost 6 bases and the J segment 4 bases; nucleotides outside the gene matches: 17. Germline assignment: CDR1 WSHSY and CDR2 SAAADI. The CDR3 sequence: CASSSEAGLAGGGYEQYF. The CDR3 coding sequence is TGCGCCAGCAGCTCCGAAGCGGGCCTAGCGGGAGGAGGGTACGAGCAGTACTTC.

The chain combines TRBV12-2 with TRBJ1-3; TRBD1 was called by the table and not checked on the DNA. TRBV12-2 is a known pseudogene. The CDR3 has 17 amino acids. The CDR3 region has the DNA TGTGCAAGTCGCTTAGTTGGGGGGGCCCCCTCTGGAAACACCATATATTTT. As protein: CASRLVGGAPSGNTIYF.

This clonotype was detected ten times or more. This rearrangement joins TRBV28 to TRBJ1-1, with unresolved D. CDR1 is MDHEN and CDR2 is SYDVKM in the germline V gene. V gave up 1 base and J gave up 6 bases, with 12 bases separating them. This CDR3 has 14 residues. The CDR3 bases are TGTGCCAGCAGTTTATTTCCGGCAGATCCTGAAGCTTTCTTT. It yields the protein CASSLFPADPEAFF.

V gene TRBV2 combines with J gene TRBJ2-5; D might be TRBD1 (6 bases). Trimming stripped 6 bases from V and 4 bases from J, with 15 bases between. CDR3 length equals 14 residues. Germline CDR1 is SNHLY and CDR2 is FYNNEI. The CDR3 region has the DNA TGTGCCAGCAGCCCCTGGAACAGGGTAGAGACCCAGTACTTC. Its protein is CASSPWNRVETQYF. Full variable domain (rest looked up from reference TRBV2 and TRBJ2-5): EPEVTQTPSHQVTQMGQEVILRCVPISNHLYFYWYRQILGQKVEFLVSFYNNEISEKSEIFDDQFSVERPDGSNFTLKIRSTKLEDSAMYFCASSPWNRVETQYFGPGTRLLVL.

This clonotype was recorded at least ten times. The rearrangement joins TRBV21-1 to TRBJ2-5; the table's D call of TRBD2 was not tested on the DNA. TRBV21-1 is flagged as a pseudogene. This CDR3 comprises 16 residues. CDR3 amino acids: CASSKVGGSGWVTQYF. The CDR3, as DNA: TGTGCCAGCAGCAAAGTCGGCGGGTCTGGCTGGGTGACCCAGTACTTC.

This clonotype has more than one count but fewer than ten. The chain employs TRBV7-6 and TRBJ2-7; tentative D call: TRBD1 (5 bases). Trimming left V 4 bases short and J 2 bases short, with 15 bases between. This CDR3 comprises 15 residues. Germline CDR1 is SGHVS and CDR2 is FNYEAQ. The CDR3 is CASSYGTGGTYEQYF. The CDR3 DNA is TGTGCCAGCAGCTATGGTACAGGTGGAACCTACGAGCAGTACTTC.